These T cell receptor beta chains were read from a single sample in a study of T cells in Graves' hyperthyroidism and ophthalmopathy. Via MiXCR, TCRdb re-called the multiplex PCR reads, giving one row per CDR3 protein. The repertoire holds about 420,000 distinct CDR3 sequences, with 15% to 18% as singletons. Input material: blood. The receptors originated from a woman between 18 and 29 years old with Graves' hyperthyroidism. Each CDR3 is given with its conserved first and last residue. The order of the fields is J gene, CDR3 length, D gene, V gene, clone size, CDR3 protein, CDR3 DNA. D genes are given only for firm matches. The listing skips clone size in some rows; elsewhere it reads once, few, many or a size class.

>TRBJ2-2|16|TRBD2|TRBV5-6|-
CASSNGGLADTGELFF
TGTGCCAGCTCCAATGGGGGACTAGCGGACACCGGGGAGCTGTTTTTT
>TRBJ1-2|12|-|TRBV9|-
CASSTGPYGYTF
TGTGCCAGCAGCACCGGGCCCTATGGCTACACCTTC
>TRBJ2-3|18|-|TRBV7-8|many
CASSSIQPRGYSTDTQYF
TGTGCCAGCAGCTCCATCCAACCCAGGGGTTATAGCACAGATACGCAGTATTTT
>TRBJ2-5|15|TRBD2|TRBV7-2|many
CASSFTSGAQETQYF
TGTGCCAGCAGCTTTACTAGCGGGGCCCAAGAGACCCAGTACTTC
>TRBJ1-2|15|TRBD1|TRBV7-8|few
CASSPRSGTGAGYTF
TGTGCCAGCAGCCCTAGGTCGGGGACAGGTGCGGGCTACACCTTC
>TRBJ2-1|14|TRBD2|TRBV3-1|many
CASRTSGDYNEQFF
TGTGCCAGCCGGACTAGCGGGGATTACAATGAGCAGTTCTTC
>TRBJ1-2|15|-|TRBV7-9|many
CASSLEAGANYGYTF
TGTGCCAGCAGCTTAGAGGCAGGGGCTAACTATGGCTACACCTTC
>TRBJ2-1|16|TRBD2|TRBV20-1|many
CSARLAGVKIANEQFF
TGCAGTGCTAGATTAGCGGGAGTTAAAATTGCTAATGAGCAGTTCTTC
>TRBJ2-5|13|TRBD1|TRBV12-3/TRBV12-4|many
CASKQGQGETQYF
TGTGCCAGCAAACAGGGACAGGGAGAGACCCAGTACTTC
>TRBJ2-7|17|-|TRBV28|many
CASSSPTRTASSYEQYF
TGTGCCAGCAGCTCCCCGACCCGGACCGCGAGCTCCTACGAGCAGTACTTC